The 10 T cell receptor beta chains listed next were all sequenced from one sample in a study of cytomegalovirus exposure and HLA in healthy donors. Primers: 60 Vbeta forward and 13 Jbeta reverse. The assay was immunoSEQ multiplex PCR, and TCRdb's table has in-frame clones only and misses some. Its table lists 130,000 or so clones. The sequencing sample was made of PBMCs. The receptor set was obtained from a middle-aged woman in good health and CMV-seropositive.

The J gene is TRBJ2-2, the V gene TRBV29-1; D might be TRBD1 (5 bases). CDR1 and CDR2 from the germline V gene are SQVTM and ANQGSEA. V dropped 5 bases and J dropped 4 bases, with 20 bases sitting between them. The CDR3 length is 16 residues. The CDR3 DNA reads TGCAGCGTTCCCCTAAGTGGTCAGGGCCCCACCGGGGAGCTGTTTTTT. It codes for CSVPLSGQGPTGELFF.

The V gene is TRBV6-5, the J gene TRBJ2-1; tentative D call: TRBD2 (6 bases). Trimming cost V 2 bases and J 10 bases, with 18 bases left between them. The CDR3 totals 15 residues. From germline, CDR1 is MNHEY and CDR2 SVGAGI. CDR3 DNA: TGTGCCAGCAGTTACGGGGCTAGCGCACCCTGGGAGCAGTTCTTC. Protein sequence: CASSYGASAPWEQFF.

The CDR3 nucleotides read TGCAGCGTTGTGTCAAGTGATGGGGCTAGCGGGAGATCAGATACGCAGTATTTT. It specifies CSVVSSDGASGRSDTQYF. The chain uses TRBV29-1 and TRBJ2-3; 10 bases map to TRBD2. The V and J ends lost 4 bases and 4 bases, in that order; junction bases with no gene match: 17. CDR1 is SQVTM, CDR2 ANQGSEA, per germline. This CDR3 has 18 amino acids.

This chain joins TRBV7-3 and TRBJ1-1, with D possibly TRBD1 on 5 matching bases. CDR1 is SGHTA and CDR2 is FQGTGA in the germline V gene. The V gene lost 5 bases and the J gene lost 4 bases, with 23 bases spanning the gap. The CDR3 sequence is 17 residues long. The CDR3 region is CASSEDGAWPSATEAFF. The CDR3 region has the DNA TGTGCCAGCAGCGAAGACGGGGCTTGGCCTAGCGCCACTGAAGCTTTCTTT.

The gene calls are TRBV21-1 and TRBJ2-2; TRBD1 is the table's D call and was not checked against the DNA. TRBV21-1 is designated a pseudogene. CDR3 length: 14 amino acids. CDR3 sequence (DNA): TGTGCCAAACCGACAGACGCGAACACCGGGGAGCTGTTTTTT. Translated: CAKPTDANTGELFF.

This chain joins TRBV27 and TRBJ2-7; 15 nucleotides agree with TRBD2. CDR1 and CDR2 (germline): MNHEY, SMNVEV (reference sequence). V shed 5 bases, J shed 3 bases, and the junction held 8 bases outside the gene matches. The CDR3 has 17 residues. CDR3 protein: CASSPRTSGRAIYEQYF. CDR3 sequence (DNA): TGTGCCAGCAGTCCGAGGACTAGCGGGAGGGCCATCTACGAGCAGTACTTC.

The V and J genes are TRBV28 and TRBJ1-4; no clear D gene. The V gene lost 5 bases and the J gene lost 5 bases, with 12 bases spanning the gap. The CDR3 is made up of 14 amino acids. The germline V gene encodes CDR1 MDHEN and CDR2 SYDVKM. Written as DNA, the CDR3 is TGTGCCAGCAGTCCGCCCCCCGGGAATGAAAAACTGTTTTTT. Amino acids: CASSPPPGNEKLFF.

The chain carries TRBV5-6 and TRBJ1-2; TRBD1 aligns across 7 bases. V trimming: 4 bases; J trimming: 1 base; junction bases outside the gene matches: 16. CDR1 is SGHDT and CDR2 is YYEEEE in the germline V gene. The CDR3 spans 18 residues. CDR3 protein: CASSRRPQTGRGNYGYTF. The DNA for the CDR3 is TGTGCCAGCAGCCGCCGCCCGCAGACAGGGCGTGGTAACTATGGCTACACCTTC.

The chain links TRBV2 to TRBJ1-5; 9 bases fit TRBD1. CDR1 is SNHLY, CDR2 FYNNEI, per germline. V trimming: 6 bases; J trimming: 7 bases; junction bases outside the gene matches: 7. The CDR3 length is 14 residues. CDR3 bases: TGTGCCAGCAGAGCCGGACAGGGGAGACAGCCCCAGCATTTT. This encodes CASRAGQGRQPQHF.

V and J are TRBV11-2 and TRBJ2-7; TRBD1 is a possible D gene (6 bases). CDR3 length equals 14 residues. Germline CDR1 SGHAT, CDR2 FQNNGV. The V gene lost 4 bases and the J gene lost 3 bases, with 13 bases spanning the gap. CDR3 sequence (DNA): TGTGCCAGCAGCTCCCTACAGGGAGTCTACGAGCAGTACTTC. This sequence encodes CASSSLQGVYEQYF.